Listed below are T cell receptor beta chains from one sample, sequenced in a study of early T cells in non-severe SARS-CoV-2 infection. MiXCR was run by TCRdb on the 5' RACE reads, yielding one entry per CDR3 protein. The table has 50,000 to 70,000 distinct CDR3 sequences, 5.9% seen once; the top ten hold about 3.6%. Sample: whole blood, taken at baseline. The receptors derive from an adult who was a healthcare worker with PCR-confirmed SARS-CoV-2 infection or an uninfected control (not recorded which). Each CDR3 is given with its conserved first and last residue. A D gene is named only where the DNA matches it firmly. Clone size is not always given. Where it is, it says once, few, many or a class for expanded clones.

CATSSISGSSYEQYF	TGTGCCACCAGCAGCATTAGCGGGAGCTCCTACGAGCAGTACTTC	TRBD2	15	TRBJ2-7	TRBV15	many
CASNPGRGPEAFF	TGTGCCAGCAACCCGGGCAGGGGCCCTGAAGCTTTCTTT	.	13	TRBJ1-1	TRBV6-1	many
CASSYSVNTEAFF	TGTGCCAGCAGTTATAGTGTGAACACTGAAGCTTTCTTT	.	13	TRBJ1-1	TRBV6-5	few
CASREETGGGNQPQHF	TGTGCCAGCAGGGAGGAAACAGGGGGCGGCAATCAGCCCCAGCATTTT	TRBD1	16	TRBJ1-5	TRBV28	many
CASSQDSLESTDTQYF	TGCGCCAGCAGCCAAGACAGTCTGGAGAGCACAGATACGCAGTATTTT	.	16	TRBJ2-3	TRBV4-3	few
CSAREGSLGGTDTQYF	TGCAGTGCTAGAGAGGGAAGTCTGGGGGGGACAGATACGCAGTATTTT	TRBD2	16	TRBJ2-3	TRBV20-1	many
CASSLWTENQPQHF	TGTGCCAGCAGCCTTTGGACGGAGAATCAGCCCCAGCATTTT	.	14	TRBJ1-5	TRBV6-1	many
CASSLMGNTGELFF	TGTGCCAGCAGCTTAATGGGGAACACCGGGGAGCTGTTTTTT	.	14	TRBJ2-2	TRBV7-6	many
CSVAQGTQPQHF	TGCAGCGTTGCCCAGGGGACTCAGCCCCAGCATTTT	.	12	TRBJ1-5	TRBV29-1	few
CASSLLAGGGEQFF	TGTGCCAGCAGCTTACTAGCGGGAGGGGGTGAGCAGTTCTTC	TRBD2	14	TRBJ2-1	TRBV7-6	many
CAIRITGDPYNEQFF	TGTGCCATCAGGATAACTGGGGATCCCTACAATGAGCAGTTCTTC	.	15	TRBJ2-1	TRBV10-3	many
CASSFVEPYNEQFF	TGTGCCAGCAGTTTCGTAGAACCCTACAATGAGCAGTTCTTC	.	14	TRBJ2-1	TRBV28	few
CASSYGRAMGDTQYF	TGTGCCAGCAGTTACGGGAGGGCCATGGGAGATACGCAGTATTTT	TRBD2	15	TRBJ2-3	TRBV6-5	many
CASSVAGPYGYTF	TGTGCCAGCAGCGTAGCAGGTCCCTATGGCTACACCTTC	.	13	TRBJ1-2	TRBV9	.
CATSLTDTQYF	TGTGCCACCAGTCTTACAGATACGCAGTATTTT	.	11	TRBJ2-3	TRBV24-1	few
CASSRQSGHTEAFF	TGTGCCAGCAGCCGTCAGTCTGGACACACTGAAGCTTTCTTT	.	14	TRBJ1-1	TRBV7-9	many
CASSFSREQYF	TGTGCCAGCAGCTTCTCACGAGAGCAGTACTTC	.	11	TRBJ2-7	TRBV7-9	few
CASTKNPDRGIQPQHF	TGTGCCAGCACTAAGAACCCGGACAGGGGGATTCAGCCCCAGCATTTT	TRBD1	16	TRBJ1-5	TRBV2	many
CASGGPMSNQPQHF	TGTGCCAGCGGTGGTCCAATGAGCAATCAGCCCCAGCATTTT	.	14	TRBJ1-5	TRBV28	many
CASSTREGRQETQYF	TGTGCCAGCAGCACAAGGGAGGGCCGTCAAGAGACCCAGTACTTC	TRBD2	15	TRBJ2-5	TRBV5-4	many
CSAIGTSGTTGELFF	TGCAGTGCTATCGGGACTAGCGGGACCACCGGGGAGCTGTTTTTT	TRBD2	15	TRBJ2-2	TRBV20-1	many
CASRTGLETQYF	TGTGCCAGCAGGACAGGATTAGAGACCCAGTACTTC	.	12	TRBJ2-5	TRBV6-5	.
CASTPGTGYQPQHF	TGTGCCAGCACTCCCGGGACAGGGTATCAGCCCCAGCATTTT	TRBD1	14	TRBJ1-5	TRBV28	many
CASSTNRGTDTQYF	TGTGCCAGCAGCACCAACAGGGGAACAGATACGCAGTATTTT	TRBD1	14	TRBJ2-3	TRBV6-1	.
CASSSPPIDTANEQFF	TGTGCCAGCAGTTCCCCCCCTATTGATACAGCCAATGAGCAGTTCTTC	.	16	TRBJ2-1	TRBV11-3	.
CASSLKVGGYREQYF	TGTGCCAGCAGCCTCAAGGTAGGGGGCTATCGCGAGCAGTACTTC	TRBD1	15	TRBJ2-7	TRBV28	.
CASRTSGTSGTNEQFF	TGTGCCAGCAGAACTTCCGGGACTAGCGGGACCAATGAGCAGTTCTTC	TRBD2	16	TRBJ2-1	TRBV7-2	many
CASSLGGSPLHF	TGTGCCAGCAGCTTAGGGGGTTCACCCCTCCACTTT	.	12	TRBJ1-6	TRBV7-6	many
CASSSPTVPTNNYGYTF	TGTGCCAGCAGCTCCCCGACAGTTCCAACGAATAACTATGGCTACACCTTC	.	17	TRBJ1-2	TRBV11-2	many
CATQSTAGKDEQFF	TGTGCCACCCAGTCCACGGCGGGAAAGGATGAGCAGTTCTTC	.	14	TRBJ2-1	TRBV24-1	few
CASSSSTGTAFEAFF	TGTGCCAGCAGTTCAAGCACCGGGACAGCTTTTGAAGCTTTCTTT	TRBD1	15	TRBJ1-1	TRBV12-3/TRBV12-4	few
CASSLDFQETQYF	TGTGCCAGCAGCTTAGACTTCCAAGAGACCCAGTACTTC	.	13	TRBJ2-5	TRBV7-7	many
CASSSTSGRARTGELFF	TGTGCCAGCAGCTCGACTAGCGGGAGGGCAAGAACCGGGGAGCTGTTTTTT	TRBD2	17	TRBJ2-2	TRBV7-3	few
CASSEGTYWTGGQETQYF	TGTGCCAGCAGCGAAGGGACATACTGGACAGGGGGACAAGAGACCCAGTACTTC	TRBD1	18	TRBJ2-5	TRBV2	many
CASSYMTGSTDTQYF	TGTGCCAGCAGTTACATGACAGGGAGCACAGATACGCAGTATTTT	TRBD1	15	TRBJ2-3	TRBV6-5	.
CASGGLEETQYF	TGTGCCAGCGGAGGACTGGAGGAGACCCAGTACTTC	.	12	TRBJ2-5	TRBV7-9	few
CASRRGANGANVLTF	TGTGCCAGCCGTAGGGGGGCGAATGGGGCCAACGTCCTGACTTTC	.	15	TRBJ2-6	TRBV12-3/TRBV12-4	many
CASSLVVAGARSCNEQFF	TGTGCCAGCAGCCTGGTGGTAGCGGGGGCCCGCTCCTGCAATGAGCAGTTCTTC	TRBD2	18	TRBJ2-1	TRBV7-8	.
CASSLAWTGKHGRQPQHF	TGTGCCAGCAGTTTAGCCTGGACAGGGAAGCATGGGAGACAGCCCCAGCATTTT	TRBD1	18	TRBJ1-5	TRBV28	.
CASSYSRTSNTIYF	TGTGCCAGCAGTTACTCGCGGACCTCAAACACCATATATTTT	.	14	TRBJ1-3	TRBV6-6	many
CASKKRRNTGELFF	TGTGCCAGCAAGAAACGGCGGAACACCGGGGAGCTGTTTTTT	.	14	TRBJ2-2	TRBV6-5	many
CSATAGAHYNEQFF	TGCAGTGCTACGGCGGGAGCTCATTACAATGAGCAGTTCTTC	TRBD2	14	TRBJ2-1	TRBV20-1	few
CASSLDRGVSYEQYF	TGTGCCAGCAGCCTCGACAGGGGGGTCTCCTACGAGCAGTACTTC	TRBD1	15	TRBJ2-7	TRBV7-2	many
CATSGRDREGEQYF	TGTGCCACCAGCGGCCGGGACAGGGAAGGCGAGCAGTACTTC	TRBD1	14	TRBJ2-7	TRBV15	many